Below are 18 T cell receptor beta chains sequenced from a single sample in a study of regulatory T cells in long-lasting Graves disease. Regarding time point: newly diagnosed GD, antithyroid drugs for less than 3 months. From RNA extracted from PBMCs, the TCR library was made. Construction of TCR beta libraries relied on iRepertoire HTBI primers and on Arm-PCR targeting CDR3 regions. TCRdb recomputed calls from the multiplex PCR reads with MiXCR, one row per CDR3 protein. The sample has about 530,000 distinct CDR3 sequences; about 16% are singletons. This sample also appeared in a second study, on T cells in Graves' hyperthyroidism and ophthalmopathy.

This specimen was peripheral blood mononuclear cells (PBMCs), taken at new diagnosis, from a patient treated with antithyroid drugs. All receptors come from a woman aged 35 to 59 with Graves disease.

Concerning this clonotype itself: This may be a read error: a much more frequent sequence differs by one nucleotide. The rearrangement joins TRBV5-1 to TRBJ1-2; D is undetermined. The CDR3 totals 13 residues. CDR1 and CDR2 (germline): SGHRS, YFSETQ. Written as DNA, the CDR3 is TGCGCCGGCAGCTTGGAATCTAGCTATGGCTACACCTTC. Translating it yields CAGSLESSYGYTF.

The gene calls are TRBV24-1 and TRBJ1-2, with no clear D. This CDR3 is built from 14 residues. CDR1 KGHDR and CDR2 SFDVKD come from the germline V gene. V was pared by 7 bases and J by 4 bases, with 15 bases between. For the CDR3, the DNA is TGTGCCACCAGCCCTGACCGGCAGAGCTATGGCTACACCTTC. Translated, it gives CATSPDRQSYGYTF.

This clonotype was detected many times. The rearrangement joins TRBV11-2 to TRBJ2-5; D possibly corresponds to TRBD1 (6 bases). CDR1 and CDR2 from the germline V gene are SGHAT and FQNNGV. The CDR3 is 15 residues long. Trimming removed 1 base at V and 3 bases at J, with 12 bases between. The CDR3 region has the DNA TGTGCCAGCAGCTTAGGTGGGGGCCGAGAAGAGACCCAGTACTTC. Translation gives CASSLGGGREETQYF. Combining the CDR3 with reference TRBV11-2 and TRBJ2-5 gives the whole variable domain EAGVAQSPRYKIIEKRQSVAFWCNPISGHATLYWYQQILGQGPKLLIQFQNNGVVDDSQLPKDRFSAERLKGVDSTLKIQPAKLEDSAVYLCASSLGGGREETQYFGPGTRLLVL.

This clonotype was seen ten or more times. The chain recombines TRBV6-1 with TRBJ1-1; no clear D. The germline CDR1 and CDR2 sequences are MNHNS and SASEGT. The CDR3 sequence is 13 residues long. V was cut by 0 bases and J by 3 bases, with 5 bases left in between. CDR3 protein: CASSEAWYTEAFF. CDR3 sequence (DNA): TGTGCCAGCAGTGAAGCGTGGTACACTGAAGCTTTCTTT.

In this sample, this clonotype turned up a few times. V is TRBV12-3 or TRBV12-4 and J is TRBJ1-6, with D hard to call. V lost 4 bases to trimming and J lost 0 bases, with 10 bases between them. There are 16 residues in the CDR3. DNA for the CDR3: TGTGCCAGCAGTTCTGGACCGAGCTCCTATAATTCACCCCTCCACTTT. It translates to CASSSGPSSYNSPLHF.

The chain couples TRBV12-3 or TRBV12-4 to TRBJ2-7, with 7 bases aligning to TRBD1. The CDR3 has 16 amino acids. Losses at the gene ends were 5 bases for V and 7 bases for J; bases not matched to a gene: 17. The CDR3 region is CASSHRIRDSILEQYF. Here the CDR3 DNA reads TGTGCCAGCAGTCACCGGATCCGGGACAGTATCCTAGAGCAGTACTTC.

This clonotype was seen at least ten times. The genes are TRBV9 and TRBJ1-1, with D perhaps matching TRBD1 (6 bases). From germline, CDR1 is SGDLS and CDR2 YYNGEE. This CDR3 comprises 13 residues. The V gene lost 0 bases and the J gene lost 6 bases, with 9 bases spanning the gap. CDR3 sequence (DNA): TGTGCCAGCAGCGTAGGAGGGGGTGCTGAAGCTTTCTTT. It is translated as CASSVGGGAEAFF.

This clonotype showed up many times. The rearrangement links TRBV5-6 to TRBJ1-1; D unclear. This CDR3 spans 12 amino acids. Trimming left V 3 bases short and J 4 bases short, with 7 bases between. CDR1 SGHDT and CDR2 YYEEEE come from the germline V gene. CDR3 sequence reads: CASSWRLTEAFF. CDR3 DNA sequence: TGTGCCAGCAGCTGGAGGCTCACTGAAGCTTTCTTT.

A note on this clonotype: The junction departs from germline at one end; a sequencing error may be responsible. In DNA, the CDR3 is TGTGCCAGCAGCTTTTATTCTGCAACTAATGAAGAACTGTTTTTT. Translated, it gives CASSFYSATNEELFF. The chain couples TRBV5-4 to TRBJ1-4; the D is unclear. Per germline, CDR1 SGHNT and CDR2 YYREEE (reference sequence). The CDR3 spans 15 residues.

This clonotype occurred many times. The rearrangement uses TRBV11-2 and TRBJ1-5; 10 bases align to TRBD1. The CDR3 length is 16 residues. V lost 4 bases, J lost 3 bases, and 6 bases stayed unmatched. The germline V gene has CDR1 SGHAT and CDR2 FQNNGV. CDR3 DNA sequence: TGTGCCAGCAGCTCCGGGGACAGGGGATCCAATCAGCCCCAGCATTTT. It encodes CASSSGDRGSNQPQHF.

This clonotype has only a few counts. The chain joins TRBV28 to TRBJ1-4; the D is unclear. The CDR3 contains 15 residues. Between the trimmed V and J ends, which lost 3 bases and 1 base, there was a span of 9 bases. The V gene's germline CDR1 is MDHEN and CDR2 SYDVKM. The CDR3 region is CASSLVALTNEKLFF. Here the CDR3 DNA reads TGTGCCAGCAGTTTGGTAGCGTTAACTAATGAAAAACTGTTTTTT.

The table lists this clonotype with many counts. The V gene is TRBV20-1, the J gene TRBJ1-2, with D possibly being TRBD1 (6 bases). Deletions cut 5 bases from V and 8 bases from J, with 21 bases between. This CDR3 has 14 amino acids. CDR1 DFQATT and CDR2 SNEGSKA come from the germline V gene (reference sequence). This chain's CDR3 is CSARNPNRVGGYTF. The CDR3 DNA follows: TGCAGTGCTCGAAACCCTAACAGGGTAGGAGGCTACACCTTC.

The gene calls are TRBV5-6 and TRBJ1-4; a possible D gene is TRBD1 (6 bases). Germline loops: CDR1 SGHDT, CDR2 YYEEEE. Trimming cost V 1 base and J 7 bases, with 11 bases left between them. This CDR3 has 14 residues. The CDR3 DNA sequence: TGTGCCAGCAGCTTGTGGGCAGGGGTTGAAAAACTGTTTTTT. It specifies CASSLWAGVEKLFF.

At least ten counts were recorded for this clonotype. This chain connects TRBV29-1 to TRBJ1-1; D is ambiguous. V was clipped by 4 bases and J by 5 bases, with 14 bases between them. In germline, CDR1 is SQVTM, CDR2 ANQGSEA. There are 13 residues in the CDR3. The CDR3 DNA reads TGCAGCGTTGGCGGACGCCGGGGAACTGAAGCTTTCTTT. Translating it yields CSVGGRRGTEAFF.

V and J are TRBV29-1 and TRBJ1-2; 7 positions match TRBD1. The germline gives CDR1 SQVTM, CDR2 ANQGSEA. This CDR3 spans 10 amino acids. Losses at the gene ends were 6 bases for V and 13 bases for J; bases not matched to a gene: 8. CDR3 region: CSVTGTASTF. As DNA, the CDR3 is TGCAGCGTAACCGGGACAGCAAGCACCTTC.

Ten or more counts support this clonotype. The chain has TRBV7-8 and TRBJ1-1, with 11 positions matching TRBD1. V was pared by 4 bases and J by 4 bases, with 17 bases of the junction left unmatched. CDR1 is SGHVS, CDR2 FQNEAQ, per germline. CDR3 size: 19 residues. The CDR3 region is CASSSPRTGGGVIGTEAFF. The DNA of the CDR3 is TGTGCCAGCAGCTCTCCCCGGACAGGGGGCGGGGTAATAGGCACTGAAGCTTTCTTT. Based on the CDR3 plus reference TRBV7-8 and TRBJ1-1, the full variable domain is GAGVSQSPRYKVAKRGQDVALRCDPISGHVSLFWYQQALGQGPEFLTYFQNEAQLDKSGLPSDRFFAERPEGSVSTLKIQRTQQEDSAVYLCASSSPRTGGGVIGTEAFFGQGTRLTVV.

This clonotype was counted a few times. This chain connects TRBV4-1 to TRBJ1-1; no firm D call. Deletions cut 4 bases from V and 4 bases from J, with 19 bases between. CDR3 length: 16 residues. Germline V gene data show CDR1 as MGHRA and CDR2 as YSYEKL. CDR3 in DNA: TGCGCCAGCAGCCCTCCCCTTGGCCGGGGAGGCACTGAAGCTTTCTTT. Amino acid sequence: CASSPPLGRGGTEAFF.

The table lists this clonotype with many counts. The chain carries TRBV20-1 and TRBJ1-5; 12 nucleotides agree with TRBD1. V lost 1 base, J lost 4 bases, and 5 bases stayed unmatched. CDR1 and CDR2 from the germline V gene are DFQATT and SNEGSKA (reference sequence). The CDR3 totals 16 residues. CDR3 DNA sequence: TGCAGTGCTAGAGCCGGGACAGGGGGCCGAAATCAGCCCCAGCATTTT. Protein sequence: CSARAGTGGRNQPQHF.